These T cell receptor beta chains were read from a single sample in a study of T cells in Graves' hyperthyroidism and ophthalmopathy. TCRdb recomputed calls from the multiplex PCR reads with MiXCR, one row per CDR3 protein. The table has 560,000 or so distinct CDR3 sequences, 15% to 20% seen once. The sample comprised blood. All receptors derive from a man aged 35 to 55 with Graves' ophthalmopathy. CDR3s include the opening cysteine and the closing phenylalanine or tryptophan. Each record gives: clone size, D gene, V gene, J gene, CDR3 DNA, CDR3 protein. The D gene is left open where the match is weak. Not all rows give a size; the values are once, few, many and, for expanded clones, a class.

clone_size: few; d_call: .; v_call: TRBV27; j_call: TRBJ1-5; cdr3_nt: TGTGCCAGCAGTTTAAATCTTGGCAATCAGCCCCAGCATTTT; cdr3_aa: CASSLNLGNQPQHF
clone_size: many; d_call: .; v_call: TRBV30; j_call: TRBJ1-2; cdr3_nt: TGTGCCTGGAGTGGGGTGGGGGGCGCGGCGGTAGGCTACACCTTC; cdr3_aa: CAWSGVGGAAVGYTF
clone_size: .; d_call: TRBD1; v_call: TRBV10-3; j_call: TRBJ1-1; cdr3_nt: TGTGCCATCAGTGAGATGACAGGGGGGCATGAAGCTTTCTTT; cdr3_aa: CAISEMTGGHEAFF
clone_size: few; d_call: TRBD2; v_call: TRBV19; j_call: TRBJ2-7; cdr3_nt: TGTGCCAGCCGCGGCATAGCGGGAGGGCGCCTGTCCTACGAGCAGTACTTC; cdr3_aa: CASRGIAGGRLSYEQYF
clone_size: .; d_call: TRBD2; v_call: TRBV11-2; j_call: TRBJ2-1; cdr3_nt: TGTGCCAGCGGATACCCCCCTACCGGGACTAGCGGGAGGGAGCAGTTCTTC; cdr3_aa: CASGYPPTGTSGREQFF
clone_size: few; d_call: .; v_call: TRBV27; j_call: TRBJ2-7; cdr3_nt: TGTGCCAGCAGTAAACCGGGACACCCTTACGAGCAGTACTTC; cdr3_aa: CASSKPGHPYEQYF
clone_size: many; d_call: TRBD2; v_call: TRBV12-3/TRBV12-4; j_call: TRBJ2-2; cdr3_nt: TGTGCCAGCAGTCCCCCCCTAGCGGGGGCAAATCCTACGAACACCGGGGAGCTGTTTTTT; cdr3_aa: CASSPPLAGANPTNTGELFF
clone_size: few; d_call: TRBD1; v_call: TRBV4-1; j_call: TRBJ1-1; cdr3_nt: TGCGCCAGCAGCCGTCCCGGGACAGGGTATGAGGGCACTGAAGCTTTCTTT; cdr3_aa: CASSRPGTGYEGTEAFF
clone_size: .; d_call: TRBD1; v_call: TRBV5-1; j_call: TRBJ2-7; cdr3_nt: TGCGCCAGCAGCTTAACGGACAGGGGCTATGAGCAGTACTTC; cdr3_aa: CASSLTDRGYEQYF
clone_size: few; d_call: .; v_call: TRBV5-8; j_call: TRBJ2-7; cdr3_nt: TGTGCCAGCAGCTATGACGACCGGGACTCTGGCGAGCAGTACTTC; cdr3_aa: CASSYDDRDSGEQYF
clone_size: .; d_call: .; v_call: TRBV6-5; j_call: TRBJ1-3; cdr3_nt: TGTGCCAGCAGTTACTCGATAAACCCCGTGGGGCCTGGAAACACCATATATTTT; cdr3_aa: CASSYSINPVGPGNTIYF
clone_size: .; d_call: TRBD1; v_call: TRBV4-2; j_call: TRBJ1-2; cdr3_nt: TGTGCCAGCAGCCAACCTCAGGGGGCGCATAGTGGCTACACCTTC; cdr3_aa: CASSQPQGAHSGYTF
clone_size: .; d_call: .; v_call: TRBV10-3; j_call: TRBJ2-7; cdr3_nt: TGTGCCATCTCCTTGGACAGTCGCTCCTACGAGCAGTACTTC; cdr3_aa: CAISLDSRSYEQYF
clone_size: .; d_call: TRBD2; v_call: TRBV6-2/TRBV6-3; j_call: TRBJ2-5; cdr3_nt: TGTGCCAGCAGGACTAGCGGGGGAGAGACCCAGTACTTC; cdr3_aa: CASRTSGGETQYF
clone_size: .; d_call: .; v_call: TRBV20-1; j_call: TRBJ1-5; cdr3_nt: TGCAGTGCTGGGGGGGGGGAGAGCAATCAGCCCCAGCATTTT; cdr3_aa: CSAGGGESNQPQHF
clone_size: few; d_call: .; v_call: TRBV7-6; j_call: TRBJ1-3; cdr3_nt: TGTGCCAGCAGCTTAGATGATCCCTCTTTGGAGAACACCATATATTTT; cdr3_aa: CASSLDDPSLENTIYF
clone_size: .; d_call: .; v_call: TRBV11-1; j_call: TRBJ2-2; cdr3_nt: TGTGCCAGCAGCGCGGGGCCCGGGGAGCCGTTTTTT; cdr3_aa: CASSAGPGEPFF
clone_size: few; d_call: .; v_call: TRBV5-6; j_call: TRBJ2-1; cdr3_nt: TGTGCCAGCAGCTCCCGGGATAGTCAGTTCTTC; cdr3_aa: CASSSRDSQFF
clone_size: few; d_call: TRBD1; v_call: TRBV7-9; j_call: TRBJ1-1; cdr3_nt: TGTGCCAGCAGCCCCGGACAGGGGGCACCGAACACTGAAGCTTTCTTT; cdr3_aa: CASSPGQGAPNTEAFF
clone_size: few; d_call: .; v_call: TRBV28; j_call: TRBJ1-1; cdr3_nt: TGTGCCAGCAGTCCCCCTCTCTTGAACACTGAAGCTTTCTTT; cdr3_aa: CASSPPLLNTEAFF
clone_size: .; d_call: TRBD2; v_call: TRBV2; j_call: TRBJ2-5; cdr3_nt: TGTGCCAGCAGTGACTTAGCGGGGGGCTACCAAGAGACCCAGTACTTC; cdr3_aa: CASSDLAGGYQETQYF
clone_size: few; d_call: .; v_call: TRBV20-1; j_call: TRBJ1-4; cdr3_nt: TGCAGGCCCATGGACACCGGCGGGGAAAAACTGTTTTTT; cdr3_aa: CRPMDTGGEKLFF
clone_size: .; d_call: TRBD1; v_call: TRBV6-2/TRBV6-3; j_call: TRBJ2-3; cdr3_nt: TGTGCCACGTCTCGCAGGACAGGGGTAGGGGCAGATACGCAGTATTTT; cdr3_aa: CATSRRTGVGADTQYF
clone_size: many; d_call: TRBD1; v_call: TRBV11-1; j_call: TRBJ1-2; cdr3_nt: TGTGCCAGCAGCTTGGACAGGAGAGCTAACTATGGCTACACCTTC; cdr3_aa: CASSLDRRANYGYTF
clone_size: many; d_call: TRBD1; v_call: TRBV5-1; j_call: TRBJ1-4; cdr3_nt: TGCGCCAGCAGCTTAACAGGGGGCGATGGAGAAAAACTGTTTTTT; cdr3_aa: CASSLTGGDGEKLFF
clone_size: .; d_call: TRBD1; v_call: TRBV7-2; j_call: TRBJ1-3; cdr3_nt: TGTGCCAGCAGCTTAAGACAGGGGGCCAACACCATATATTTT; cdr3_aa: CASSLRQGANTIYF
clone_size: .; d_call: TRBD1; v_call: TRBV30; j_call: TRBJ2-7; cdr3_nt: TGTGCCTGGAGTGTACCGAGACAGGGGGCGGTCGAGCAGTACTTC; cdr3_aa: CAWSVPRQGAVEQYF
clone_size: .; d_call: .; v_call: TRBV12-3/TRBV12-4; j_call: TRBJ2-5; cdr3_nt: TGTGCCAGCAGTTCACCCGCCTTCGTGGTGCAAGAGACCCAGTACTTC; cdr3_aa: CASSSPAFVVQETQYF
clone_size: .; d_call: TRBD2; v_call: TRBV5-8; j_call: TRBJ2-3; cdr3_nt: TGTGCCAGCAGCTCATCCCTAAGCGGGGGGGCCGCAGATACGCAGTATTTT; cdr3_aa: CASSSSLSGGAADTQYF
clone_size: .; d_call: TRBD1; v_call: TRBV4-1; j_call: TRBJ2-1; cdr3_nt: TGCGCCAGCAGCCAAATCGGGACAGCCAGCTACAATGAGCAGTTCTTC; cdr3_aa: CASSQIGTASYNEQFF
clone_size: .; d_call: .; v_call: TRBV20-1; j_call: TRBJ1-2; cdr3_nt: TGCAGTGCTAGAGGGGGTTGGCCTCCTAACTATGGCTACACCTTC; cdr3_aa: CSARGGWPPNYGYTF
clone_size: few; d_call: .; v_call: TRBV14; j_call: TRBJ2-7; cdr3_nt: TGTGCCAGCAGCCAAGACAGGGATGCCCGAAGGGTGCAGTACTTC; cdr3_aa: CASSQDRDARRVQYF
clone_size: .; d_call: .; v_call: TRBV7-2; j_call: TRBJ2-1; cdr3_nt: TGTGCCAGCAGCTCCCCAGGGCTCAATGAGCAGTTCTTC; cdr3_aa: CASSSPGLNEQFF
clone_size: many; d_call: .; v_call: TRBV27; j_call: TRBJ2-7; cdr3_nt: TGTGCCACCATCGGACAGAATTCCTACGAGCAGTACTTC; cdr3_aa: CATIGQNSYEQYF
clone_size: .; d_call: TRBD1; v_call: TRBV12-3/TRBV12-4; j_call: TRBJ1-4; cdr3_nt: TGTGCCAGCAAAGGGACAGGGTTGGAAAAACTGTTTTTT; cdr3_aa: CASKGTGLEKLFF
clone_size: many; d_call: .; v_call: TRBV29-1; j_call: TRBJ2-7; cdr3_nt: TGCAGCGTTGGTCCAGATCGCTACGAGCAGTACTTC; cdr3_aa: CSVGPDRYEQYF
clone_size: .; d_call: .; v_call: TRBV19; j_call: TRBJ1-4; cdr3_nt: TGTGCCAGTAGTATTCAAGACGGAAGAGGTGAAAAACTGTTTTTT; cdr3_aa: CASSIQDGRGEKLFF
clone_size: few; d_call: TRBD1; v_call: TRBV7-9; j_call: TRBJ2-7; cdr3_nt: TGTGCCAGCAGCTCTGGACAGGGGGCTTCGGGGGAGCAGTACTTC; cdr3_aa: CASSSGQGASGEQYF
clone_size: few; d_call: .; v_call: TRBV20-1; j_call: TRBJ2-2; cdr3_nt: TGCAGTGCTAGAGAGGGGGCGGCCGGGGAGCTGTTTTTT; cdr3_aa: CSAREGAAGELFF
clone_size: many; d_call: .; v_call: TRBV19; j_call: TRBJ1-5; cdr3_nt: TGTGCCAGTAGTATGTCTAGGATTGTCAATCAGCCCCAGCATTTT; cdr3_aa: CASSMSRIVNQPQHF